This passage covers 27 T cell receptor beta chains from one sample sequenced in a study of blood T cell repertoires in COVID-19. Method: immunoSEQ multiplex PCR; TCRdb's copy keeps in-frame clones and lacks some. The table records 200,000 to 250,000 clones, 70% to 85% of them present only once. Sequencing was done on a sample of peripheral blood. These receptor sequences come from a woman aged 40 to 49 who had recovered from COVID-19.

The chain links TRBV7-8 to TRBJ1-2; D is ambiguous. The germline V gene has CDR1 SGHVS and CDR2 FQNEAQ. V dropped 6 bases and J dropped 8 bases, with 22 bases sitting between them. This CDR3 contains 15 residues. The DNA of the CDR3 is TGTGCCAGCAGGGAGGCAGGAACCGATTTAGGGGGCTACACCTTC. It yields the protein CASREAGTDLGGYTF.

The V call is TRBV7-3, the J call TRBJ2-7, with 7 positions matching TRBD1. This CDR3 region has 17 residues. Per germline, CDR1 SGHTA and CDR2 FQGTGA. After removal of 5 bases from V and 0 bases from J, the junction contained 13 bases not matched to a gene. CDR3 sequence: CASSRKGGQENSYEQYF. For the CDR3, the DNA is TGTGCCAGCAGCCGAAAGGGCGGACAGGAGAACTCCTACGAGCAGTACTTC.

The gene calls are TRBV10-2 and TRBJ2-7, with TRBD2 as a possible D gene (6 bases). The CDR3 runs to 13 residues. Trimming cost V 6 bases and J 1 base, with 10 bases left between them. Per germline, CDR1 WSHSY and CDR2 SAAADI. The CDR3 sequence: CASRAGGSYEQYF. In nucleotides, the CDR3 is TGCGCCAGCAGAGCCGGGGGATCCTACGAGCAGTACTTC.

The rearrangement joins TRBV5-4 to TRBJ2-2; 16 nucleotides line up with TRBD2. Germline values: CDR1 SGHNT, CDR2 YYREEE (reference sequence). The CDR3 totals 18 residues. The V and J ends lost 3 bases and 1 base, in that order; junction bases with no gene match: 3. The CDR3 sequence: CASSSGLAGGKNTGELFF. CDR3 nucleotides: TGTGCCAGCAGCTCGGGACTAGCGGGGGGGAAGAACACCGGGGAGCTGTTTTTT.

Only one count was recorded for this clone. The CDR3 DNA reads TGTGCCAGCAGCCCAGGGGGAGATCAGCCCCAGCATTTT. Amino acids: CASSPGGDQPQHF. This chain connects TRBV12-3 or TRBV12-4 to TRBJ1-5, with 7 nucleotides matching TRBD1. Trimming cost V 6 bases and J 5 bases; bases outside gene matches: 4. The CDR3 loop spans 13 amino acids.

The CDR3 region is CASSLGPGDYGYTF. The CDR3 DNA reads as TGCGCCAGCAGCTTGGGGCCCGGGGACTATGGCTACACCTTC. The V gene is TRBV5-1, the J gene TRBJ1-2; D not certain. V shed 0 bases and J shed 3 bases, with 9 bases lying between them. The CDR3 length is 14 residues. Germline CDR1 and CDR2: SGHRS and YFSETQ.

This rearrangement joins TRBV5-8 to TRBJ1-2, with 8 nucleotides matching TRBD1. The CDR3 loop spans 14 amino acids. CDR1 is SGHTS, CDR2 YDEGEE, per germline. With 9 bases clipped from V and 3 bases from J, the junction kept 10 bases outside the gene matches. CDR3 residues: CAINLGTGYYGYTF. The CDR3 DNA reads TGTGCCATCAACCTCGGGACAGGCTACTATGGCTACACCTTC.

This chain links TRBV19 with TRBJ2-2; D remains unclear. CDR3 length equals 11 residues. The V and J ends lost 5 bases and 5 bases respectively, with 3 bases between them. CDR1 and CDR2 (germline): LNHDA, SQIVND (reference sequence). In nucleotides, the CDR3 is TGTGCCAGTAGTTTAACCGGGGAGCTGTTTTTT. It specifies CASSLTGELFF.

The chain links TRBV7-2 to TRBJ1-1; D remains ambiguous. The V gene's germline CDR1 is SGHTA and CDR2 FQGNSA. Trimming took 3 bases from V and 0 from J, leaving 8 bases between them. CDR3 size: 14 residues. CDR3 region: CASSFIAVNTEAFF. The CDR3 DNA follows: TGTGCCAGCAGCTTTATCGCAGTGAACACTGAAGCTTTCTTT. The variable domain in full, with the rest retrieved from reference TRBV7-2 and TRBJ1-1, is GAGVSQSPSNKVTEKGKDVELRCDPISGHTALYWYRQSLGQGLEFLIYFQGNSAPDKSGLPSDRFSAERTGGSVSTLTIQRTQQEDSAVYLCASSFIAVNTEAFFGQGTRLTVV.

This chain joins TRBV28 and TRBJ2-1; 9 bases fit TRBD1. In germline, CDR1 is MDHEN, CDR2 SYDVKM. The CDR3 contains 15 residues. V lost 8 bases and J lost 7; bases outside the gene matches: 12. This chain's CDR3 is CASQTQGAGANEQFF. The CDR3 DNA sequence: TGTGCCAGCCAAACACAGGGGGCCGGGGCTAATGAGCAGTTCTTC.

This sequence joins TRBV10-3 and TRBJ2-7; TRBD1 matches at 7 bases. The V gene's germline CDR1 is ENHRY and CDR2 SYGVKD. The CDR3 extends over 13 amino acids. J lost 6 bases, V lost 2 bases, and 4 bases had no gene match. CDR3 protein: CAISEDRAGEQYF. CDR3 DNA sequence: TGTGCCATCAGTGAGGACAGGGCAGGCGAGCAGTACTTC.

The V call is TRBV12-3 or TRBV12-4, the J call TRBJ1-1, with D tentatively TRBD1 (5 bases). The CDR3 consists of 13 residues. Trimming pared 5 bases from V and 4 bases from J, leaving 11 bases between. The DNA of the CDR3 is TGTGCCAGCAGTATTCAGGGAAGCACTGAAGCTTTCTTT. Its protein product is CASSIQGSTEAFF.

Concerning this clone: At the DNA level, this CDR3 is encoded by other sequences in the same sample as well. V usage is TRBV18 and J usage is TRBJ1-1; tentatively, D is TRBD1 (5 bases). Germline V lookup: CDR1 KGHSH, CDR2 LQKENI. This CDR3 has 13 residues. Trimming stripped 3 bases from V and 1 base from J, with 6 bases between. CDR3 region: CASSPQGNTEAFF. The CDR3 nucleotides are TGTGCCAGCTCACCTCAGGGGAACACTGAAGCTTTCTTT.

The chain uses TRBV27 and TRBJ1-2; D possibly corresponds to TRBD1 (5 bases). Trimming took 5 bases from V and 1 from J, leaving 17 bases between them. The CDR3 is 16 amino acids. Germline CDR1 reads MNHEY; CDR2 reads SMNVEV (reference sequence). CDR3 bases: TGTGCCAGCAGTCCGACCGTTGCGGGGGTTAACTATGGCTACACCTTC. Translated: CASSPTVAGVNYGYTF.

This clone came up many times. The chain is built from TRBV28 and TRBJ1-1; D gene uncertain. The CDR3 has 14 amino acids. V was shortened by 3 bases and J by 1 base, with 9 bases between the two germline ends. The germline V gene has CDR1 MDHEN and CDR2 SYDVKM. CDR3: CASSFDTQNTEAFF. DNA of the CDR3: TGTGCCAGCAGTTTTGACACCCAGAACACTGAAGCTTTCTTT.

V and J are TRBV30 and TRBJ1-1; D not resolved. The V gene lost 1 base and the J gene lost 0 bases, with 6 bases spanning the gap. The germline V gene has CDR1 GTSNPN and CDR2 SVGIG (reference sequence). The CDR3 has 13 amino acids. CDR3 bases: TGTGCCTGGAGTGACTATATGAACACTGAAGCTTTCTTT. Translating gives CAWSDYMNTEAFF.

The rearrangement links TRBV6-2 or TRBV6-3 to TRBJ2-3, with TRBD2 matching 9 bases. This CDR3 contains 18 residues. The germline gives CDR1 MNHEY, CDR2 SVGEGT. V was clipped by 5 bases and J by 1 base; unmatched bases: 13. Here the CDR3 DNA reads TGTGCCAGCAGTCCGCAACCACCACTAGCGGGCCGCACAGATACGCAGTATTTT. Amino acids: CASSPQPPLAGRTDTQYF.

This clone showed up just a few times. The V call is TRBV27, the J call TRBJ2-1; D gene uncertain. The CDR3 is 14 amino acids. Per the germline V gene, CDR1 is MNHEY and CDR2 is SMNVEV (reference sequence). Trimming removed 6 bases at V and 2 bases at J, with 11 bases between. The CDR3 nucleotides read TGTGCCAGCAGCCAAGGAGAGACCTACAATGAGCAGTTCTTC. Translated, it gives CASSQGETYNEQFF.

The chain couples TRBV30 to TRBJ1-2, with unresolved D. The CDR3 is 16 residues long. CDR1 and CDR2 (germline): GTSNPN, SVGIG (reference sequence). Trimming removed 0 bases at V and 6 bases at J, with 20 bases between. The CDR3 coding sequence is TGTGCCTGGAGTGTGCCCCCTCAAGGGAGGATTGATGGCTACACCTTC. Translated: CAWSVPPQGRIDGYTF.

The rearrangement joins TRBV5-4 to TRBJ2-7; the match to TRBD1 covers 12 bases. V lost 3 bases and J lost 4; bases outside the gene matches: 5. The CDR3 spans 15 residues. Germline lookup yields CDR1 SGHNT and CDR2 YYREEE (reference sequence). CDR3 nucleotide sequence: TGTGCCAGCAGCTCAGGGACAGGGGGCAAGTACGAGCAGTACTTC. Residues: CASSSGTGGKYEQYF.

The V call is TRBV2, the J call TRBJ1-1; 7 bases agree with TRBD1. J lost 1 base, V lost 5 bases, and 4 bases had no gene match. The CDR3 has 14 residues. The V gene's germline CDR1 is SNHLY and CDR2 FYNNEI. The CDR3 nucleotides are TGTGCCAGCAGTCTACAGGGGCCGAACACTGAAGCTTTCTTT. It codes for CASSLQGPNTEAFF.

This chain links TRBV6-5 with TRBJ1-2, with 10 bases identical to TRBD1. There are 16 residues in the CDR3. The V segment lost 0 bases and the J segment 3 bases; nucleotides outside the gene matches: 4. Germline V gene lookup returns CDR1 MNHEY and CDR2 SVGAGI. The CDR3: CASSYSGQGIDYGYTF. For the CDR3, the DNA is TGTGCCAGCAGTTACTCGGGACAGGGGATAGACTATGGCTACACCTTC.

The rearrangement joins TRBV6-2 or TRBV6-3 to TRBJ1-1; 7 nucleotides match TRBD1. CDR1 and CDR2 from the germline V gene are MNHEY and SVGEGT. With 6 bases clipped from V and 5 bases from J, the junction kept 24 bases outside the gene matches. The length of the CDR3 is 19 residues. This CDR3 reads CASSTNRGQSPFLRTEAFF. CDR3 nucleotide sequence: TGTGCCAGCAGCACTAACAGGGGCCAGTCGCCATTTCTGAGGACTGAAGCTTTCTTT.

In DNA form, the CDR3 reads TGCGCCAGCAGCCAAGACACGAGAGAGCAGTACTTC. This translates into CASSQDTREQYF. The rearrangement uses TRBV4-1 and TRBJ2-7; D remains unclear. Germline loops: CDR1 MGHRA, CDR2 YSYEKL. Trimming removed 0 bases from V and 7 bases from J, with 7 bases in between. This CDR3 contains 12 residues.

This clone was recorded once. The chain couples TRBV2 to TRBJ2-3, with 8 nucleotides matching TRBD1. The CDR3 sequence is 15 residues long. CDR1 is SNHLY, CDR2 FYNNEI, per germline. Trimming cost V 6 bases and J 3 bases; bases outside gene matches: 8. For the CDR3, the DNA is TGTGCCAGCAGGGAGGGACAGGCGGGGACAGATACGCAGTATTTT. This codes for CASREGQAGTDTQYF.

The CDR3 nucleotides read TGTGCCAGCAGTTTAGGTGGCGCGGGGTCTGGGGGCTACACCTTC. Protein: CASSLGGAGSGGYTF. This chain uses TRBV27 with TRBJ1-2, with D uncertain. V was shortened by 2 bases and J by 8 bases, with 18 bases between the two germline ends. The CDR3 contains 15 residues. Germline loops: CDR1 MNHEY, CDR2 SMNVEV (reference sequence).

CDR3 sequence reads: CASTRIAGFLGTQYF. For the CDR3, the DNA is TGTGCCAGCACCCGGATAGCGGGATTCCTGGGTACGCAGTATTTT. This chain links TRBV19 with TRBJ2-3; TRBD2 aligns across 8 bases. With V trimmed by 9 bases and J by 8 bases, 16 bases remained unmatched. In germline, CDR1 is LNHDA, CDR2 SQIVND (reference sequence). The CDR3 spans 15 residues.